Described below is a single T cell receptor (beta chain) sequence and its context. Its specificity is unknown. Sequenced by immunoSEQ multiplex PCR; TCRdb stores in-frame clones only, minus some. This sample has around 20,000 clones, with approximately 87% found just once. The entry originates in a study of T cells after posttransplantation cyclophosphamide. Notes on the study in general: Recipient CMV seropositivity and CMV reactivation strongly tracked TRB clonality. Tissue-infiltrating T cells from skin or gut overlapped little with blood T cells.

The germline gives CDR1 PRHDT, CDR2 FYEKMQ (reference sequence). The CDR3 consists of 13 residues. V shed 5 bases and J shed 4 bases, with 9 bases lying between them. The related graft donor's blood sample was taken on the day of bone marrow donation. The chain combines TRBV13 with TRBJ1-5; D uncertain. This clonotype was obtained from a man aged 30 to 39 in good health and a related stem cell transplant donor. The sequencing input was memory CD4+ T cells sorted from blood. CDR3 coding DNA: TGTGCCAGCAGCCCCGGACTTAATCAGCCCCAGCATTTT. It codes for CASSPGLNQPQHF. Supplemented by reference TRBV13 and TRBJ1-5, the full variable domain reads AAGVIQSPRHLIKEKRETATLKCYPIPRHDTVYWYQQGPGQDPQFLISFYEKMQSDKGSIPDRFSAQQFSDYHSELNMSSLELGDSALYFCASSPGLNQPQHFGDGTRLSIL.